The 9 T cell receptor beta chains listed next were all sequenced from one sample in a study of shared clonotypes between healthy human individuals. The assay was immunoSEQ multiplex PCR, and TCRdb's table has in-frame clones only and misses some. Among some 2.3 million clones listed, about 92% were seen once. Material for sequencing was naive CD4+ T cells from PBMCs. Noted subset: CD45RA+ positively selected. Source of these receptors: a man in his late teens or twenties in good health. Some clones in this sample may be carry-over from other donors' samples.

As DNA, the CDR3 is TGTGCCAGCAGCTTATCGACAGGATATGAAGCTTTCTTT. Its protein product is CASSLSTGYEAFF. The chain combines TRBV7-2 with TRBJ1-1; a possible D gene is TRBD1 (6 bases). Germline V CDR1 and CDR2: SGHTA, FQGNSA. Trimming took 2 bases from V and 7 from J, leaving 11 bases between them. The CDR3 runs 13 residues.

The DNA of the CDR3 is TGTGCCAGTAGCAACTCACAAAGGGGGGTCTATGGCTACACCTTC. Protein product: CASSNSQRGVYGYTF. The chain carries TRBV19 and TRBJ1-2; a weak D match, TRBD1 (6 bases). The CDR3 loop spans 15 amino acids. The germline V and J ends were trimmed by 6 bases and 4 bases, with 18 bases remaining between them. The germline V gene has CDR1 LNHDA and CDR2 SQIVND (reference sequence).

The gene calls are TRBV6-1 and TRBJ2-5, with TRBD1 matching over 7 bases. The CDR3 is 13 amino acids. The germline V gene encodes CDR1 MNHNS and CDR2 SASEGT. The V and J ends lost 8 bases and 0 bases, in that order; junction bases with no gene match: 3. CDR3 region: CASGDSYQETQYF. The CDR3 nucleotides are TGTGCCAGCGGGGACAGTTACCAAGAGACCCAGTACTTC.

The genes are TRBV28 and TRBJ1-1; a weak D match, TRBD1 (5 bases). V was cut by 3 bases and J by 6 bases, with 14 bases left in between. Germline V lookup: CDR1 MDHEN, CDR2 SYDVKM. CDR3 length equals 14 residues. This CDR3 is CASSLGRESSEAFF. The CDR3 region has the DNA TGTGCCAGCAGTTTGGGCAGGGAGTCGTCTGAAGCTTTCTTT.

The V gene is TRBV19, the J gene TRBJ1-4; D gene unclear. This CDR3 has 15 residues. Germline CDR1 reads LNHDA; CDR2 reads SQIVND (reference sequence). Trimming pared 3 bases from V and 4 bases from J, leaving 12 bases between. The CDR3 loop is CASSMDLLLNEKLFF. The CDR3, as DNA: TGTGCCAGTAGTATGGACTTACTCCTTAATGAAAAACTGTTTTTT.

V gene TRBV2 combines with J gene TRBJ2-1; possible D gene TRBD1, 5 bases. Trimming stripped 6 bases from V and 0 bases from J, with 15 bases between. The CDR3 sequence is 16 residues long. Germline values: CDR1 SNHLY, CDR2 FYNNEI. Here the CDR3 DNA reads TGTGCCAGCAGCTCCAGGGCCTCGAGCTCCTACAATGAGCAGTTCTTC. Its translation is CASSSRASSSYNEQFF.

Here the CDR3 DNA reads TGTGCCAGCAGCTTGGGAATTGGACCCCGCCACTTTACAGATACGCAGTATTTT. Its translation is CASSLGIGPRHFTDTQYF. The V call is TRBV21-1, the J call TRBJ2-3. TRBV21-1 is marked as a pseudogene. The CDR3 is 18 residues long.

The V gene is TRBV4-2, the J gene TRBJ2-1, with D tentatively TRBD1 or TRBD2 (6 bases each). Germline V gene sequence: CDR1 LGHNA, CDR2 YNFKEQ. The ends were cut back, 5 bases at V and 5 bases at J, with 10 bases in the middle. CDR3 length equals 13 residues. CDR3 protein: CASSWGADNEQFF. DNA for the CDR3: TGTGCCAGCAGCTGGGGGGCGGACAATGAGCAGTTCTTC.

The chain joins TRBV4-1 to TRBJ1-5, with 8 positions matching TRBD1. CDR1 is MGHRA, CDR2 YSYEKL, per germline. The junction had 7 bases not matched to a gene; V was cut back by 4 bases and J by 5 bases. The CDR3 has 15 amino acids. CDR3 sequence reads: CASSRDRQPHQPQHF. The CDR3 coding sequence is TGCGCCAGCAGCCGGGACAGGCAACCCCATCAGCCCCAGCATTTT.